One sample yielded the 8 T cell receptor beta chains listed below, sequenced in a study of early T cells in non-severe SARS-CoV-2 infection. TCRdb redid the calling of the 5' RACE reads with MiXCR, one entry per CDR3 protein. The sample records some 50,000 distinct CDR3 sequences, 9.3% being singletons. Sample: whole blood. All receptors come from an adult who was a healthcare worker with PCR-confirmed SARS-CoV-2 infection or an uninfected control (not recorded which).

This clonotype was seen ten or more times. The V and J genes are TRBV29-1 and TRBJ1-2; the D is unclear. The CDR3 is 13 amino acids. V dropped 4 bases and J dropped 4 bases, with 13 bases sitting between them. Looked up from germline, CDR1 is SQVTM and CDR2 is ANQGSEA. CDR3 nucleotides: TGCAGCGTTGGGTCGACGCAGCCCTATGGCTACACCTTC. The encoded protein is CSVGSTQPYGYTF.

This clonotype was recorded a few times. V gene TRBV28 combines with J gene TRBJ2-5; D unclear. Germline values: CDR1 MDHEN, CDR2 SYDVKM. V lost 2 bases and J lost 1, with 14 bases in between. CDR3 length equals 16 residues. The CDR3 sequence is CASSLNGLAVQETQYF. DNA of the CDR3: TGTGCCAGCAGTTTAAATGGTCTCGCGGTCCAAGAGACCCAGTACTTC. Using reference TRBV28 and TRBJ2-5 for the parts outside the CDR3, the full variable domain is DVKVTQSSRYLVKRTGEKVFLECVQDMDHENMFWYRQDPGLGLRLIYFSYDVKMKEKGDIPEGYSVSREKKERFSLILESASTNQTSMYLCASSLNGLAVQETQYFGPGTRLLVL.

This sequence joins TRBV5-5 and TRBJ1-1; no firm D call. Trimming left V 7 bases short and J 2 bases short, with 12 bases between. The length of the CDR3 is 13 residues. From germline, CDR1 is SGHKS and CDR2 YYEKEE (reference sequence). The CDR3 coding sequence is TGTGCCAGCCGTAACGCCCCAAACACTGAAGCTTTCTTT. Translated: CASRNAPNTEAFF.

This clonotype was seen more than once but under ten times. This rearrangement joins TRBV19 to TRBJ2-1; 12 bases agree with TRBD2. With V trimmed by 6 bases and J by 4 bases, 4 bases remained unmatched. Looked up from germline, CDR1 is LNHDA and CDR2 is SQIVND (reference sequence). The CDR3 consists of 15 residues. CDR3 in amino acids: CASSTGTSGYNEQFF. CDR3 in DNA: TGTGCCAGTAGCACCGGGACTAGCGGGTACAATGAGCAGTTCTTC.

This clonotype was counted ten times or more. This sequence joins TRBV7-2 and TRBJ2-4; D might be TRBD2 (5 bases). CDR1 is SGHTA and CDR2 is FQGNSA in the germline V gene. Trimming removed 10 bases from V and 5 bases from J, with 18 bases in between. The CDR3 extends over 14 amino acids. CDR3 sequence reads: CATGSGNTENIQYF. The CDR3 nucleotides read TGTGCCACGGGGAGCGGAAACACGGAAAACATTCAGTACTTC.

The genes are TRBV3-1 and TRBJ2-1; D might be TRBD1 (6 bases). CDR1 is LGHDT and CDR2 is YNNKEL in the germline V gene (reference sequence). CDR3 length: 13 amino acids. V dropped 1 base and J dropped 9 bases, with 10 bases sitting between them. CDR3 in DNA: TGTGCCAGCAGCCAAGTTAGGGGGTTTGAGCAGTTCTTC. Translation gives CASSQVRGFEQFF.

The chain uses TRBV6-1 and TRBJ2-5, with D unresolved. The germline gives CDR1 MNHNS, CDR2 SASEGT. There are 13 residues in the CDR3. V lost 4 bases, J lost 5 bases, and 11 bases lay in between. DNA for the CDR3: TGTGCCAGCAGTGCGACGGGTCTGGAGACCCAGTACTTC. Its protein product is CASSATGLETQYF.

The chain links TRBV7-2 to TRBJ2-3, with TRBD1 matching over 7 bases. With 5 bases clipped from V and 2 bases from J, the junction kept 16 bases outside the gene matches. In germline, CDR1 is SGHTA, CDR2 FQGNSA. The CDR3 runs to 18 residues. The CDR3 DNA is TGTGCCAGCAGCCTTCACTCCCCTTGGGACAGAAACACAGATACGCAGTATTTT. Translated: CASSLHSPWDRNTDTQYF.